This is a list of T cell receptor beta chains from one sample in a study of shared clonotypes between healthy human individuals. Sequencing was performed with immunoSEQ multiplex PCR; in TCRdb, only in-frame clones are kept and a portion is missing. The data contain around 700,000 clones, approximately 79% of them singletons. The sample comprised memory CD4+ T cells sorted from blood. These receptor sequences come from a young woman in good health. Both conserved end residues are part of each CDR3. A D gene is named only where the DNA matches it firmly. The size entry is marked missing in some rows and otherwise reads once, few, many or a size class.

V gene	J gene	clone size	D gene	CDR3 DNA	CDR3 protein
TRBV6-5	TRBJ2-1	-	TRBD2	TGTGCCGCCGAAGCGGGAGGACCCTACAATGAGCAGTTCTTC	CAAEAGGPYNEQFF
TRBV6-5	TRBJ1-1	-	TRBD1	TGTGCCAGCAGTTACGGACAGGGTTCGACTGAAGCTTTCTTT	CASSYGQGSTEAFF
TRBV18	TRBJ2-2	-	TRBD2	TGTGCCAGCTCACCAGGACTAGCGGGAGGGACCGGGGAGCTGTTTTTT	CASSPGLAGGTGELFF
TRBV28	TRBJ1-4	-	-	TGTGCCAGCAGTTCAGGTTGGGAAAAACTGTTTTTT	CASSSGWEKLFF
TRBV6-1	TRBJ1-1	-	TRBD1	TGTGCCAGCAGTCCTACAGGGGGCGGCACTGAAGCTTTCTTT	CASSPTGGGTEAFF
TRBV5-6	TRBJ1-2	-	-	TGTGCCAGCAGCTTGGCGGACTATGGCTACACCTTC	CASSLADYGYTF
TRBV5-1	TRBJ2-1	-	TRBD2	TGCGCCAGCAGCTTTGGGCCCGGGAGGGAGGGCAATGAGCAGTTCTTC	CASSFGPGREGNEQFF
TRBV30	TRBJ1-4	-	-	TGTGCCTGGAGTGTACCGGGGGAAAAACTGTTTTTT	CAWSVPGEKLFF
TRBV7-8	TRBJ1-5	few	-	TGTGCCAGCAGCTCCTGGGGGGGCAATCAGCCCCAGCATTTT	CASSSWGGNQPQHF
TRBV11-2	TRBJ2-2	-	TRBD2	TGTGCCAGCAGCTTAGGACGGGGACTAGCGGGACAGCAGGACGGGGAGCTGTTTTTT	CASSLGRGLAGQQDGELFF
TRBV6-5	TRBJ1-3	-	-	TGTGCCAGCAGCCCCAACGGCCTTCGGAGGGACACCATATATTTT	CASSPNGLRRDTIYF
TRBV2	TRBJ2-1	-	-	TGTGCCAGCGGAGGGACAGCTAGGGTCGATGAGCAGTTCTTC	CASGGTARVDEQFF
TRBV5-1	TRBJ2-4	-	-	TGCGCCAGCAGAAAGCCGGAAGCCAAAAACATTCAGTACTTC	CASRKPEAKNIQYF
TRBV19	TRBJ2-3	-	-	TGTGCCAGTAGTATTATCGGGCAGGGAGCAGATACGCAGTATTTT	CASSIIGQGADTQYF
TRBV4-1	TRBJ2-6	-	TRBD1	TGCGCCAGCAGCCAGACTCGGGACAGAGACTCTGGGGCCAACGTCCTGACTTTC	CASSQTRDRDSGANVLTF
TRBV29-1	TRBJ1-1	once	TRBD1	TGCAGCGCCACCCTGGACAGGAGGGGGGGTGCTTTCTTT	CSATLDRRGGAFF
TRBV6-5	TRBJ1-5	-	-	TGTGCCAGCAGTGCCGACGCTGGGGTAGCGGTACCCCAGCATTTT	CASSADAGVAVPQHF
TRBV2	TRBJ2-2	-	TRBD1	TGTGCCAGCAGGAGACAGGGAGCGAACACCGGGGAGCTGTTTTTT	CASRRQGANTGELFF
TRBV25-1	TRBJ1-2	once	TRBD1	TGTGCCAGCAGTGGGAATGACAGGGCCGGCTACACCTTC	CASSGNDRAGYTF
TRBV2	TRBJ2-3	few	-	TGTGCCAGCAGACCTGATGGGACAGATACGCAGTATTTT	CASRPDGTDTQYF
TRBV7-9	TRBJ2-7	-	-	TGTGCCAGCAGCGCCGGGACGGACTTCGGTCACGGGCAGTACTTC	CASSAGTDFGHGQYF
TRBV10-3	TRBJ1-5	-	-	TGTGCCATCAGTGACGGGGAGCAGCCCCAGCATTTT	CAISDGEQPQHF
TRBV6-4	TRBJ2-1	-	TRBD2	TGTGCCAGCAGTGCGGCGGGAGCTGGGGATGAGCAGTTCTTC	CASSAAGAGDEQFF
TRBV6-6	TRBJ2-7	-	-	TGTGCCAGCAGTTACAGAGAAACCTACGAGCAGTACTTC	CASSYRETYEQYF
TRBV13	TRBJ1-1	-	-	TGTGCCAGCAGCGCCGAGGGGGAGAACACTGAAGCTTTCTTT	CASSAEGENTEAFF
TRBV7-3	TRBJ2-6	-	-	TGTGCCAGCAGCCCGTACTACTCTGGGGCCAACGTCCTGACTTTC	CASSPYYSGANVLTF
TRBV28	TRBJ2-1	-	-	TGTGCCAGCAGTCTAGGGGAAGGCAATGAGCAGTTCTTC	CASSLGEGNEQFF
TRBV28	TRBJ1-2	-	-	TGTGCCAGCAGGCCCGGGGTCAGAGTCGCTAACTATGGCTACACCTTC	CASRPGVRVANYGYTF
TRBV9	TRBJ2-2	few	-	TGTGCCAGTAGGGGACTGATGAACACCGGGGAGCTGTTTTTT	CASRGLMNTGELFF
TRBV5-4	TRBJ1-5	-	TRBD1	TGTGCCAGCAGCCCCGGGACAGACTATCAGCCCCAGCATTTT	CASSPGTDYQPQHF
TRBV7-7	TRBJ2-5	-	-	TGTGCCAGCAGCAGCGGGACAGTACAAGAGACCCAGTACTTC	CASSSGTVQETQYF